The T cell receptor (beta chain) described here comes from a study of CD8+ T cells in alopecia areata. Study-wide context: Tofacitinib ran for 6 to 18 months before 6 months off drug.

Sorted populations comprised CD4+ and CD8+ T cells obtained from PBMCs. RNA extraction and reverse transcription yielded cDNA as sequencing template. Some clones are missing from TCRdb's copy, which holds only in-frame ones; the method was immunoSEQ multiplex PCR. The table lists more than 95,000 clones, roughly two fifths of them singletons. The CDR3 loop spans 13 amino acids. Germline-derived CDR1 and CDR2 are LNHDA and SQIVND (reference sequence). With 9 bases clipped from V and 1 base from J, the junction kept 3 bases outside the gene matches. The V and J genes are TRBV19 and TRBJ2-5; 9 nucleotides match TRBD1. The source of this sequence is a human donor with alopecia areata. Material for sequencing was CD4+ T cells sorted from blood. Here the CDR3 DNA reads TGTGCCAGAAGGACAGGGGCCCAAGAGACCCAGTACTTC. It translates to CARRTGAQETQYF. Filled out from reference TRBV19 and TRBJ2-5, the complete variable domain reads DGGITQSPKYLFRKEGQNVTLSCEQNLNHDAMYWYRQDPGQGLRLIYYSQIVNDFQKGDIAEGYSVSREKKESFPLTVTSAQKNPTAFYLCARRTGAQETQYFGPGTRLLVL.